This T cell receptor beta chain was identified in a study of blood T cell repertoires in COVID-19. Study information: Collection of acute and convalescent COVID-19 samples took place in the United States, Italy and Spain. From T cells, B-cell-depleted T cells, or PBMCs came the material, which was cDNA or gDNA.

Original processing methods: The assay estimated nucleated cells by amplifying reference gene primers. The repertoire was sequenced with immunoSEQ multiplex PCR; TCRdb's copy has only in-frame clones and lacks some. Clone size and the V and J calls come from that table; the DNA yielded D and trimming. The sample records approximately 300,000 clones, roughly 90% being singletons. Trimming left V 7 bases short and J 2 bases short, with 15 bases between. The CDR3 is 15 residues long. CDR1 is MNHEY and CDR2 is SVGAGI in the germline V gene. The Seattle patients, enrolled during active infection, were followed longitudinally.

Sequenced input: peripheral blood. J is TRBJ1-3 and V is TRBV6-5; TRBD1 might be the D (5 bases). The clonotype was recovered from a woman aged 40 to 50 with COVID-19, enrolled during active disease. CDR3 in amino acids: CASTRQTGTGNTIYF. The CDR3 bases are TGTGCCAGCACCCGGCAAACAGGTACTGGAAACACCATATATTTT.